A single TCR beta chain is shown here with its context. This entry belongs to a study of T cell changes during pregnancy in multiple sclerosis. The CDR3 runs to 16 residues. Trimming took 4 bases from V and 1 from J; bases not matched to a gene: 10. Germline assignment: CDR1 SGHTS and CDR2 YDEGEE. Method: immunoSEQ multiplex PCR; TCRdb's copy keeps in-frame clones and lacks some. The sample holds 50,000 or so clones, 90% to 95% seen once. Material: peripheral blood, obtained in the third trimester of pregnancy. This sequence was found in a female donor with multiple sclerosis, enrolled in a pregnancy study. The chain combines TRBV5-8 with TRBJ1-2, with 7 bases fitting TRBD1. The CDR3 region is CASSTGTATFNYGYTF. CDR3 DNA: TGTGCCAGCAGCACTGGGACAGCGACATTTAACTATGGCTACACCTTC.